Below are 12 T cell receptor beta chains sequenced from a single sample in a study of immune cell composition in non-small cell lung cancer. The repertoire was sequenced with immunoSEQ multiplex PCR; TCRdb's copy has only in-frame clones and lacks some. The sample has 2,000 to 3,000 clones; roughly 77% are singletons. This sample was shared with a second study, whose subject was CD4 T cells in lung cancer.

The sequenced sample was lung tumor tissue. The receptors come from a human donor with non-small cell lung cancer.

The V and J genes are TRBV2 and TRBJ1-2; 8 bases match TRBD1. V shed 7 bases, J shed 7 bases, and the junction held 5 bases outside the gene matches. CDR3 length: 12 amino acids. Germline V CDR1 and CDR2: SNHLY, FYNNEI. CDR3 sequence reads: CASTIQGVGYTF. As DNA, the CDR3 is TGTGCCAGCACCATACAGGGGGTTGGCTACACCTTC.

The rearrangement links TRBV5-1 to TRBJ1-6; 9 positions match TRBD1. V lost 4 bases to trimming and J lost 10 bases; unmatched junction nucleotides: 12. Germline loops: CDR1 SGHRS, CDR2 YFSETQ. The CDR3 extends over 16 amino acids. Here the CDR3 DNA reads TGCGCCAGCAGCCCGGGAAGGGGACAGGGAGGATCACCCCTCCACTTT. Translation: CASSPGRGQGGSPLHF.

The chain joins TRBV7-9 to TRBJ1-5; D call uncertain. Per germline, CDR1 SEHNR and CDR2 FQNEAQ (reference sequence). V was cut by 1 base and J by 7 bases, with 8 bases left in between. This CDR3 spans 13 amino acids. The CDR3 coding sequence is TGTGCCAGCAGCTTAGGAGGTGCGCAGCCCCAGCATTTT. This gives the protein CASSLGGAQPQHF.

This CDR3 reads CASSLGGQGDQPQHF. In nucleotides, the CDR3 is TGTGCCAGCAGCTTAGGAGGACAGGGCGATCAGCCCCAGCATTTT. The J gene is TRBJ1-5, the V gene TRBV2; 8 nucleotides agree with TRBD1. CDR1 and CDR2 (germline): SNHLY, FYNNEI. Unmatched junction bases numbered 9, after V lost 6 bases and J lost 5 bases. The CDR3 covers 15 residues.

CDR3 amino acids: CASSPRGREGRNEQFF. The CDR3 DNA reads TGTGCCAGCAGCCCCCGGGGGCGGGAGGGTCGGAATGAGCAGTTCTTC. The J gene is TRBJ2-1, the V gene TRBV7-3, with 9 bases aligning to TRBD2. V dropped 5 bases and J dropped 7; count of bases not matched to a gene: 12. Germline V CDR1 and CDR2: SGHTA, FQGTGA. The CDR3 runs 16 residues.

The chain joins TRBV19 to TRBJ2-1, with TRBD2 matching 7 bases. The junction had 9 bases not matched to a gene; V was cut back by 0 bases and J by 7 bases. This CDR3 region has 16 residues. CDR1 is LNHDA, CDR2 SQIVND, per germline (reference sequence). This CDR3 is CASSIDRSGIRNEQFF. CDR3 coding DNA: TGTGCCAGTAGTATAGATCGGAGCGGGATCAGAAATGAGCAGTTCTTC.

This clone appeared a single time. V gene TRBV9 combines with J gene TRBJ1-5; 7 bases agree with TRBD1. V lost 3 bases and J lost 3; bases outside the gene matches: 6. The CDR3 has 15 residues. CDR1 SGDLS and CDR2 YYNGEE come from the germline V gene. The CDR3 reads CASSADTGANQPQHF. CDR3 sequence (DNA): TGTGCCAGCAGCGCCGACACAGGGGCCAATCAGCCCCAGCATTTT. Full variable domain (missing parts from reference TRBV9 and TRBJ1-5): DSGVTQTPKHLITATGQRVTLRCSPRSGDLSVYWYQQSLDQGLQFLIQYYNGEERAKGNILERFSAQQFPDLHSELNLSSLELGDSALYFCASSADTGANQPQHFGDGTRLSIL.

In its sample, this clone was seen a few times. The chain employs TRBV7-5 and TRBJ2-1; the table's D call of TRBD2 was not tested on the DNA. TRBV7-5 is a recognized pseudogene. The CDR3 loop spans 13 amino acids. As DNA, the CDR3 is TGTGCCAGAAGCTTTGTATCCGGCAATGAGCAGTTCTTC. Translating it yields CARSFVSGNEQFF.

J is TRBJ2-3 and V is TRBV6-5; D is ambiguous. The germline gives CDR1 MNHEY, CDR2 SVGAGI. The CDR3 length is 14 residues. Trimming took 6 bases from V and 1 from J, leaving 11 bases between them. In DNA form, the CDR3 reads TGTGCCAGCAGCCCTTTGGGCCGCACAGATACGCAGTATTTT. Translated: CASSPLGRTDTQYF.

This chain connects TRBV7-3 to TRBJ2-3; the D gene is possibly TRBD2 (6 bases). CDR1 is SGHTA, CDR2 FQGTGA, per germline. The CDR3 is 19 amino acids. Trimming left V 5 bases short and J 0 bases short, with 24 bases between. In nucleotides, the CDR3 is TGTGCCAGCAGCCCTCTAGCGCCCGGTTTCGGGGTCAGCACAGATACGCAGTATTTT. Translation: CASSPLAPGFGVSTDTQYF.

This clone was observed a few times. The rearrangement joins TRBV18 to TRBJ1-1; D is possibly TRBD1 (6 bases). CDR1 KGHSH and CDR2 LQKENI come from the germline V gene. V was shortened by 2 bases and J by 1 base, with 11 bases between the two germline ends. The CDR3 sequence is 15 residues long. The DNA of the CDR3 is TGTGCCAGCTCACCAGGCGGGGGCAGGAACACTGAAGCTTTCTTT. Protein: CASSPGGGRNTEAFF.

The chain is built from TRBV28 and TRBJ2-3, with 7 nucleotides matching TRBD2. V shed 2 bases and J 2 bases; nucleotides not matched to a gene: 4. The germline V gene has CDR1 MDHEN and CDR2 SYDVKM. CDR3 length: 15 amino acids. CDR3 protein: CASSLPSGITDTQYF. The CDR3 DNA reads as TGTGCCAGCAGTTTACCTAGCGGAATCACAGATACGCAGTATTTT.